A selection of T cell receptor beta chains follows, all from one sample in a study of cytomegalovirus exposure and HLA in healthy donors. Profiling relied on immunoSEQ multiplex PCR, and the TCRdb table lists in-frame clones only, not all of them. The sample holds about 130,000 clones; around 77% are singletons and the top ten take over 10%. What was sequenced was PBMCs. These receptors originate from a woman aged 40-49 years in good health and CMV-seropositive. Each CDR3 is given with its conserved first and last residue. The D gene is left open where the match is weak. Rows may omit the clone size; those that give it use once, few, many or a size class.

D gene,clone size,J gene,V gene,CDR3 protein,CDR3 DNA
.,.,TRBJ1-2,TRBV28,CASWSRGGYTF,TGTGCCAGCTGGAGTAGGGGTGGCTACACCTTC
TRBD1,.,TRBJ2-7,TRBV4-1,CASSQGVGQGVYEQYF,TGCGCCAGCAGCCAAGGTGTGGGACAGGGGGTCTACGAGCAGTACTTC
.,.,TRBJ1-4,TRBV9,CASSVGGLTNEKLFF,TGTGCCAGCAGCGTAGGGGGGCTGACTAATGAAAAACTGTTTTTT
TRBD1,.,TRBJ2-6,TRBV14,CASSLMTGAGANVLTF,TGTGCCAGCAGCCTGATGACAGGGGCTGGGGCCAACGTCCTGACTTTC
.,few,TRBJ2-1,TRBV7-7,CASSFSRGREQFF,TGTGCTAGCAGCTTCTCCAGGGGAAGAGAGCAGTTCTTC
TRBD2,.,TRBJ2-5,TRBV25-1,CASSRLAGGQETQYF,TGTGCCAGCTCCCGACTAGCGGGAGGACAAGAGACCCAGTACTTC
.,.,TRBJ1-6,TRBV19,CASSINNSPLHF,TGTGCCAGTAGTATCAATAATTCACCCCTCCACTTT
.,.,TRBJ1-3,TRBV2,CASRRGTEGNTIYF,TGTGCCAGCAGGCGGGGAACTGAGGGAAACACCATATATTTT
.,.,TRBJ2-7,TRBV11-2,CASSLGTNYEQYF,TGTGCCAGCAGCTTAGGGACTAACTACGAGCAGTACTTC
.,.,TRBJ1-1,TRBV28,CASSSPRQALNTEAFF,TGTGCCAGCAGCTCCCCAAGACAGGCCTTGAACACTGAAGCTTTCTTT
TRBD1,.,TRBJ1-2,TRBV5-1,CASSPGQGDYGYTF,TGCGCCAGCAGCCCCGGACAGGGCGACTATGGCTACACCTTC
TRBD1,.,TRBJ1-4,TRBV5-4,CASSLETGANEKLFF,TGTGCCAGCAGTCTAGAGACAGGGGCTAATGAAAAACTGTTTTTT
TRBD2,.,TRBJ2-1,TRBV7-9,CASSSSGRISNEQFF,TGTGCCAGCAGTAGTAGCGGGAGGATTTCGAATGAGCAGTTCTTC
.,.,TRBJ1-5,TRBV4-2,CASSQEWFQGRQPQHF,TGTGCCAGCAGCCAAGAATGGTTCCAGGGCAGACAGCCCCAGCATTTT
TRBD2,.,TRBJ2-3,TRBV7-3,CASLLRGETSGRRGADTQYF,TGTGCCAGCCTCTTACGAGGCGAGACTAGCGGGAGACGAGGGGCAGATACGCAGTATTTT
TRBD2,.,TRBJ2-1,TRBV7-9,CASSPRGSAGGRNEQFF,TGTGCCAGCAGCCCCAGGGGTTCGGCGGGAGGGAGGAATGAGCAGTTCTTC
TRBD1,few,TRBJ2-3,TRBV6-4,CASRAGQGTDTQYF,TGTGCCAGCAGAGCGGGACAGGGGACAGATACGCAGTATTTT
TRBD2,.,TRBJ2-5,TRBV30,CAWRGTSGRGETQYF,TGTGCCTGGAGAGGGACTAGCGGGAGGGGAGAGACCCAGTACTTC